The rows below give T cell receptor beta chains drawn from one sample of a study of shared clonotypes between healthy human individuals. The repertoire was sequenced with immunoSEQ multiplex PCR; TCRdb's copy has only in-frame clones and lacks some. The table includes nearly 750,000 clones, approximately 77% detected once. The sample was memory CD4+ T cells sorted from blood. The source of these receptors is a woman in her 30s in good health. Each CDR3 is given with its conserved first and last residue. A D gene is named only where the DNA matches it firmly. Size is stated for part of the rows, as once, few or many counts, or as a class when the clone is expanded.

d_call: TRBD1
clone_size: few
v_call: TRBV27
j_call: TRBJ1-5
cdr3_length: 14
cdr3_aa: CASSLKGADQPQHF
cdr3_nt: TGTGCCAGCAGTTTAAAGGGGGCCGATCAGCCCCAGCATTTT

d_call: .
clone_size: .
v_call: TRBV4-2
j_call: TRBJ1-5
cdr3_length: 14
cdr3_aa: CASSQEASNQPQHF
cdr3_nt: TGTGCCAGCAGCCAAGAGGCCAGCAATCAGCCCCAGCATTTT

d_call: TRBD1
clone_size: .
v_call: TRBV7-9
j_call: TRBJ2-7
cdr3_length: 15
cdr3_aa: CASSWGTGAAYEQYF
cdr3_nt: TGTGCCAGCAGCTGGGGGACAGGAGCGGCCTACGAGCAGTACTTC

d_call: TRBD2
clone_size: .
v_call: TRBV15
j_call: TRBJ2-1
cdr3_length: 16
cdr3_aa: CATSQLSGSKYNEQFF
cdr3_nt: TGTGCCACCAGCCAGCTAAGCGGGAGTAAATACAATGAGCAGTTCTTC

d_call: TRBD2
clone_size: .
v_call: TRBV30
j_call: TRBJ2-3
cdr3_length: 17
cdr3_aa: CAWSVPGLAASTDTQYF
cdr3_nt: TGTGCCTGGAGTGTACCGGGACTAGCGGCTAGCACAGATACGCAGTATTTT

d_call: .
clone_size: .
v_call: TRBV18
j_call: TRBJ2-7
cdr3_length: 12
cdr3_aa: CASSPAGVEQYF
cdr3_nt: TGTGCCAGCTCACCAGCAGGGGTCGAGCAGTACTTC

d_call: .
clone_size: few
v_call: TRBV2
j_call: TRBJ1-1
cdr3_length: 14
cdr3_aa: CASSARGRGTEAFF
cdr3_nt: TGTGCCAGCAGTGCCAGGGGAAGGGGTACTGAAGCTTTCTTT

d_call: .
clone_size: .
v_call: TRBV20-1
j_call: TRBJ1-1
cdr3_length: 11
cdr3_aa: CSAQSNTEAFF
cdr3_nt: TGCAGTGCTCAGAGTAACACTGAAGCTTTCTTT

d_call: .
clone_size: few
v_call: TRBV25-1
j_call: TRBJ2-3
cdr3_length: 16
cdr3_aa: CASSPPDRLDTDTQYF
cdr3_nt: TGTGCCAGCAGCCCTCCTGACAGACTTGACACAGATACGCAGTATTTT

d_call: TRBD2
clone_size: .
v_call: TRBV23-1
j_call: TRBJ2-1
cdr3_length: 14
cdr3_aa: CASSGGREIDEQFF
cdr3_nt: TGCGCCAGCAGTGGAGGGCGGGAGATCGATGAGCAGTTCTTC

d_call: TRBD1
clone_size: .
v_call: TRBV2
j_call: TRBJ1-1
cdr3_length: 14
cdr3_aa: CASSGGTGTLEAFF
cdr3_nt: TGTGCCAGCAGTGGAGGGACAGGAACCCTTGAAGCTTTCTTT

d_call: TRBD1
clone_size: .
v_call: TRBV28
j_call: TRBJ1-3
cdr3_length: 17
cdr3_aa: CASSFPTTGGTGNTIYF
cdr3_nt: TGTGCCAGCAGTTTCCCCACGACAGGGGGCACTGGAAACACCATATATTTT

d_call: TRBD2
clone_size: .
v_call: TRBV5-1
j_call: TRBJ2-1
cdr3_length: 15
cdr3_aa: CASSLGLAGGDEQFF
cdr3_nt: TGCGCCAGCAGCTTGGGACTAGCGGGAGGTGATGAGCAGTTCTTC

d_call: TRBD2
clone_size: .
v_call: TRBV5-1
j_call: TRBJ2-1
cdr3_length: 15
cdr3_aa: CASSIASGAYNEQFF
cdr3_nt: TGCGCCAGCAGCATCGCTAGCGGGGCTTACAATGAGCAGTTCTTC

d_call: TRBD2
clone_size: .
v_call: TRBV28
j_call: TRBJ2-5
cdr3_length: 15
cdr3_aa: CASGRTSGSQETQYF
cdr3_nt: TGTGCCAGCGGACGGACTAGCGGGTCTCAAGAGACCCAGTACTTC

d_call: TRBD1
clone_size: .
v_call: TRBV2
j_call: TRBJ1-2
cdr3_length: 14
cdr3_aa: CASSEVQGESGYTF
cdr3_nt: TGTGCCAGCAGTGAAGTACAGGGGGAAAGTGGCTACACCTTC

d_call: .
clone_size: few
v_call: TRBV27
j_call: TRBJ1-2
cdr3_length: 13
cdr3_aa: CASSSTGYRGYTF
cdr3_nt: TGTGCCAGCAGTTCTACAGGGTACCGGGGCTACACCTTC

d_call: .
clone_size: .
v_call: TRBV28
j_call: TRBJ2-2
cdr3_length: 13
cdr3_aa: CASSKSNTGELFF
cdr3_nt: TGTGCCAGCAGTAAATCAAACACCGGGGAGCTGTTTTTT